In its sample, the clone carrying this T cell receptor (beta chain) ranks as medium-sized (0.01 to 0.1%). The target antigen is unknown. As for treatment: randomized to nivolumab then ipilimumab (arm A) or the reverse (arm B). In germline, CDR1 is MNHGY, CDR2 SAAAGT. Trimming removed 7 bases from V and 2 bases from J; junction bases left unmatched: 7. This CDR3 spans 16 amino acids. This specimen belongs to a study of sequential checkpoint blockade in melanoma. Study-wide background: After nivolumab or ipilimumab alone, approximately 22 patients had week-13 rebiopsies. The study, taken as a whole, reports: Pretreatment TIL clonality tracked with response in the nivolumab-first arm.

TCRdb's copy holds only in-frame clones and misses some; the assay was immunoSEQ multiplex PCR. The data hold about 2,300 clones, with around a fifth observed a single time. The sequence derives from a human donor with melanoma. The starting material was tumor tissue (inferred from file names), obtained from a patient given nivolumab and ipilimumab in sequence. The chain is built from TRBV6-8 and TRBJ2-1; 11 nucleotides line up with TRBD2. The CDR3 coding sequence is TGTGCCAGCAACCCATTAGCGGGAGGGACCTACAATGAGCAGTTCTTC. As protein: CASNPLAGGTYNEQFF.